Here is one T cell receptor (beta chain) with its context. This sample stems from a study of control samples from healthy donors and cancer patients. Method: immunoSEQ multiplex PCR; TCRdb's copy keeps in-frame clones and lacks some. The table shows 200,000 to 250,000 clones, with roughly 94% occurring only once. Sequenced: blood. The receptor's source is a man aged 50 or older in good health.

DNA for the CDR3: TGTGCCAGCAGCGACCGACAGGGAGTAGGCGAAAAACTGTTTTTT. It encodes CASSDRQGVGEKLFF. The rearrangement joins TRBV7-6 to TRBJ1-4; 7 nucleotides match TRBD1. This CDR3 is built from 15 residues. V dropped 5 bases and J dropped 8; count of bases not matched to a gene: 11. Germline CDR1 and CDR2: SGHVS and FNYEAQ.